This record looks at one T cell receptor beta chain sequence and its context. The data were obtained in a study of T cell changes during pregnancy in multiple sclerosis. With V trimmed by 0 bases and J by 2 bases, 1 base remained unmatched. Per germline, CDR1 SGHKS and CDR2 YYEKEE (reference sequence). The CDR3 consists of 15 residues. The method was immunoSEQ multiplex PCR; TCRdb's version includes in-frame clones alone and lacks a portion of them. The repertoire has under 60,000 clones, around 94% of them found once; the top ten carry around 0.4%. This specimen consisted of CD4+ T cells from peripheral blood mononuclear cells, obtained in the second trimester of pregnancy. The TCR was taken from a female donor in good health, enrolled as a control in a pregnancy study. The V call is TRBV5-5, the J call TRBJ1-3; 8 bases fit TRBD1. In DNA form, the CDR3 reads TGTGCCAGCAGCTTGGGGACAGGGCCTGGAAACACCATATATTTT. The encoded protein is CASSLGTGPGNTIYF.